The source of this T cell receptor (beta chain) is a study of blood T cell repertoires in COVID-19. The protocol was immunoSEQ multiplex PCR, while the TCRdb copy is restricted to in-frame clones and leaves out a portion. The sample lists roughly 67,000 clones; about 83% were seen once. This clone was counted once. Germline CDR1 and CDR2: GTSNPN and SVGIG (reference sequence). V trimming: 2 bases; J trimming: 8 bases; junction bases outside the gene matches: 10. The CDR3 is 15 amino acids. Sequenced material: peripheral blood. V is TRBV30 and J is TRBJ2-4, with 9 bases matching TRBD1. The clonotype originates from an older woman with acute or convalescent COVID-19. The CDR3 nucleotides are TGTGCCTGGAGTCTGTACAGGGGGCCTAGGGACATTCAGTACTTC. It is translated as CAWSLYRGPRDIQYF.